Sequencing of this TCR beta chain was carried out in a study of persistence of HIV-infected CD4 T cells. Study-wide context: A couple of participants gave one leukapheresis sample; others gave up to about 200 mL blood repeatedly.

With respect to this clone: Antigen unknown.

This was the immunoSEQ version 4 assay in survey mode. Some clones are missing from TCRdb's copy, which holds only in-frame ones; the method was immunoSEQ multiplex PCR. The sample lists about 64,000 clones; just under 75% were seen once. The study, taken as a whole, reports: CMV- and Gag-responding cells had lower TCRbeta richness than CD3/CD28-responding cells.

CDR3 length: 15 amino acids. V shed 4 bases and J shed 4 bases, with 16 bases lying between them. Germline CDR1 and CDR2: ENHRY and SYGVKD. An overlapping HIV-1 Gag peptide pool stimulated these cells at 1 ug/peptide/mL. CD40L/CD69 double-negative CD45RO-high memory CD4+ T cells were collected. Before stimulation, PBMCs underwent CD8+ T cell depletion. The chain carries TRBV10-3 and TRBJ1-2, with a weak D call TRBD1 (6 bases). The sample here was CD4+ T cells sorted from PBMCs after roughly 19-hour stimulation, taken from a patient who received antiretroviral therapy. The TCR was taken from an adult man with HIV who was CMV-seropositive. This chain's CDR3 is CAISGGPQGIYGYTF. In nucleotides, the CDR3 is TGTGCCATCAGTGGGGGCCCACAGGGAATCTATGGCTACACCTTC.